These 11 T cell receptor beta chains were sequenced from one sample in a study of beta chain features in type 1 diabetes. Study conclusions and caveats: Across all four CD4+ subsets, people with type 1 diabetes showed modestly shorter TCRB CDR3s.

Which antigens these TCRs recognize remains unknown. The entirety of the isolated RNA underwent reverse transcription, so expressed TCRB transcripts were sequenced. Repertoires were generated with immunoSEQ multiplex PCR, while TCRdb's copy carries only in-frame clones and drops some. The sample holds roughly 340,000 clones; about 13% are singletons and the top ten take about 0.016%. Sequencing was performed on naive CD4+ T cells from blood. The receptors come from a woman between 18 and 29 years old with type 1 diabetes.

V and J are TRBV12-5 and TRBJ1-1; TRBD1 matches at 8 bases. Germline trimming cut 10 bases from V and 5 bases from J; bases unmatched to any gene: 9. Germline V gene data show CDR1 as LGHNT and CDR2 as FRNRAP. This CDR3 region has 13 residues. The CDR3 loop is CATSGQGGTEAFF. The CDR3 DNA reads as TGTGCTACTTCTGGACAGGGAGGGACTGAAGCTTTCTTT.

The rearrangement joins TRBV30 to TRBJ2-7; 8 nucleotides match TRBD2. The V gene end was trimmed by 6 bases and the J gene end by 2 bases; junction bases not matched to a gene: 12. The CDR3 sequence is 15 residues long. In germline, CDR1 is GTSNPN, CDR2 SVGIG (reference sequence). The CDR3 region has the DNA TGTGCCTGCGGAGTGCTATCGGGAGGGCCCTACGAGCAGTACTTC. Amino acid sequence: CACGVLSGGPYEQYF. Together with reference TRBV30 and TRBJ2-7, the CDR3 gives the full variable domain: SQTIHQWPATLVQPVGSPLSLECTVEGTSNPNLYWYRQAAGRGLQLLFYSVGIGQISSEVPQNLSASRPQDRQFILSSKKLLLSDSGFYLCACGVLSGGPYEQYFGPGTRLTVT.

The CDR3 DNA reads as TGTGCCAGCAGTTTGGTTCCCGGGACTAGCGGGAGACGCTACAATGAGCAGTTCTTC. This sequence encodes CASSLVPGTSGRRYNEQFF. This rearrangement joins TRBV28 to TRBJ2-1; TRBD2 matches 14 bases. This CDR3 is 19 amino acids long. Germline loops: CDR1 MDHEN, CDR2 SYDVKM. V gave up 3 bases and J gave up 3 bases; unmatched junction bases: 10.

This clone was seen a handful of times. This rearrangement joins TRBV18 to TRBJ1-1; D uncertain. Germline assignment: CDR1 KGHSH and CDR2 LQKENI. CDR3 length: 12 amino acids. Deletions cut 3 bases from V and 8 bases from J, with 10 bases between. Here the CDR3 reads CASSPRPGEAFF. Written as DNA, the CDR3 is TGTGCCAGCTCACCTCGGCCCGGGGAAGCTTTCTTT.

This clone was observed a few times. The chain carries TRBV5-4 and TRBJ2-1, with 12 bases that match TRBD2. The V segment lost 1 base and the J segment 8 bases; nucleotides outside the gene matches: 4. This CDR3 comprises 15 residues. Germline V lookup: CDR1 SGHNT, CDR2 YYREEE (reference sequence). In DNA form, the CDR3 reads TGTGCCAGCAGCTTGAGACTAGCGGGAGAGGATGAGCAGTTCTTC. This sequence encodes CASSLRLAGEDEQFF.

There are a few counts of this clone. The CDR3 reads CASSRTGTRNEQFF. The CDR3 DNA sequence: TGTGCCAGCAGCCGAACCGGGACTAGAAACGAGCAGTTCTTC. The chain recombines TRBV7-9 with TRBJ2-1; 8 bases are a match to TRBD2. In germline, CDR1 is SEHNR, CDR2 FQNEAQ (reference sequence). The CDR3 covers 14 residues. V shed 5 bases and J 10 bases; nucleotides not matched to a gene: 10.

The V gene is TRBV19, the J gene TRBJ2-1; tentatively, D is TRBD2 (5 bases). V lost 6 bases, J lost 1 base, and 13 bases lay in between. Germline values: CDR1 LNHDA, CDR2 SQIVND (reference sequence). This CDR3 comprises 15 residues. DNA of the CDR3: TGTGCCAGTAGCAGGACTGCAACTTCCTACAATGAGCAGTTCTTC. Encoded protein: CASSRTATSYNEQFF.

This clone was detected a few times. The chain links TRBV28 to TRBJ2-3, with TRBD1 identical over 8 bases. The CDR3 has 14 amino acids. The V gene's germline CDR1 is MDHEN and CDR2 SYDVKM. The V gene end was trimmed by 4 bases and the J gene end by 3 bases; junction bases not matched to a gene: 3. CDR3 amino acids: CASSWDRQTDTQYF. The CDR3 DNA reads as TGTGCCAGCAGTTGGGACAGGCAGACAGATACGCAGTATTTT.

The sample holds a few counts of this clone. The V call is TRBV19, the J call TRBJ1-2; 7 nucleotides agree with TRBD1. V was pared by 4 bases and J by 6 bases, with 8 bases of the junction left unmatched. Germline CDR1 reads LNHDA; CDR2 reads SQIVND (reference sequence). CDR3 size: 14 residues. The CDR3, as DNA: TGTGCCAGTAGTACCGGGACAGCCCGGGATGGCTACACCTTC. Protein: CASSTGTARDGYTF.

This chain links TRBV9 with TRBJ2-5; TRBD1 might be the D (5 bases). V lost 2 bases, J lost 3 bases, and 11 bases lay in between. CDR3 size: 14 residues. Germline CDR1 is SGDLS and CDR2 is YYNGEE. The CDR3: CASSVWQGKETQYF. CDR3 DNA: TGTGCCAGCAGCGTTTGGCAGGGTAAAGAGACCCAGTACTTC.

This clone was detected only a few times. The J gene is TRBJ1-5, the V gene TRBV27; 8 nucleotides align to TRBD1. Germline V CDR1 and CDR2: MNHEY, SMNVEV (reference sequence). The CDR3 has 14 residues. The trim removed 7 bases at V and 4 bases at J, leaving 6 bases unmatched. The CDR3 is CASNRQGRNQPQHF. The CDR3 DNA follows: TGTGCCAGCAATCGACAGGGGCGAAATCAGCCCCAGCATTTT.